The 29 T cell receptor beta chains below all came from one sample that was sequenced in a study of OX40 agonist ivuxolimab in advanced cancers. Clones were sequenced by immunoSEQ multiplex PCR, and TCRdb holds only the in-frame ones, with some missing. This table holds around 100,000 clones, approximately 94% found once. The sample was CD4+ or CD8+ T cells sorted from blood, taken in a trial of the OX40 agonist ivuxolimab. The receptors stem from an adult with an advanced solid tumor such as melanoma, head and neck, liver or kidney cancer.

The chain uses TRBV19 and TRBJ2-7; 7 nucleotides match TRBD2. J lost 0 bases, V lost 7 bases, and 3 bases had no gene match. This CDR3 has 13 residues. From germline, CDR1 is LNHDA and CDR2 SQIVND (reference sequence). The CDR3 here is CASTGTNSYEQYF. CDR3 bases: TGTGCCAGTACCGGGACTAACTCCTACGAGCAGTACTTC. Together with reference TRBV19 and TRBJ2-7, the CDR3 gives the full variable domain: DGGITQSPKYLFRKEGQNVTLSCEQNLNHDAMYWYRQDPGQGLRLIYYSQIVNDFQKGDIAEGYSVSREKKESFPLTVTSAQKNPTAFYLCASTGTNSYEQYFGPGTRLTVT.

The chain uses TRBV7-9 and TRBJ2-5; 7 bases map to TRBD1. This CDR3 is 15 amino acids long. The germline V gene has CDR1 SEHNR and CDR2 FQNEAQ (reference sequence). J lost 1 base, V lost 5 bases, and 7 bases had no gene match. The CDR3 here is CASSRYDRAQETQYF. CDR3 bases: TGTGCCAGCAGCCGGTATGACAGGGCCCAAGAGACCCAGTACTTC.

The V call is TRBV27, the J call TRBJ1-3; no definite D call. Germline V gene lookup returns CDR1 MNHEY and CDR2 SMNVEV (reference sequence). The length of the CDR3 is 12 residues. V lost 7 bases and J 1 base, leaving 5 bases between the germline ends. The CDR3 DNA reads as TGTGCCAGCATCACGTCTGGAAACACCATATATTTT. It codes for CASITSGNTIYF.

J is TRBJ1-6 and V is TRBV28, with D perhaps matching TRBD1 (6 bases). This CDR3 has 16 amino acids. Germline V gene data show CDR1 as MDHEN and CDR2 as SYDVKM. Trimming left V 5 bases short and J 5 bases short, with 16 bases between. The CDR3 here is CASSRRGGGHNSPLHF. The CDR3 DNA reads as TGTGCCAGCAGTAGAAGAGGAGGGGGACATAATTCACCCCTCCACTTT.

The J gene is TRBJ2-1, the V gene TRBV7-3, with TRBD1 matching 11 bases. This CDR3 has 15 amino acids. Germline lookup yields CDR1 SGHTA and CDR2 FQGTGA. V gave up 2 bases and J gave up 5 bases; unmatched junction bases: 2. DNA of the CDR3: TGTGCCAGCAGCTTATTGGGACAGGGGGACAATGAGCAGTTCTTC. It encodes CASSLLGQGDNEQFF.

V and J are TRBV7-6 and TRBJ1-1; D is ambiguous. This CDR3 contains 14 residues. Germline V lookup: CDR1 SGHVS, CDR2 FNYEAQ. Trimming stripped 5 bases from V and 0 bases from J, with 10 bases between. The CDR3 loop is CASSDNYLNTEAFF. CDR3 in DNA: TGTGCCAGCAGCGACAATTACTTGAACACTGAAGCTTTCTTT.

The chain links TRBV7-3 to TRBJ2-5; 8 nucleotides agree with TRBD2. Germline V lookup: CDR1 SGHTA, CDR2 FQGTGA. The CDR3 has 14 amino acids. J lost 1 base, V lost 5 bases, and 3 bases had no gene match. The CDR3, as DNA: TGTGCCAGCAGCCCAACTAGCGGCCAAGAGACCCAGTACTTC. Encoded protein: CASSPTSGQETQYF.

The CDR3 bases are TGTGCCGGTGCGGAGGGGTTGCGCGATGGCTACACCTTC. The encoded protein is CAGAEGLRDGYTF. The genes are TRBV7-9 and TRBJ1-2, with D possibly TRBD1 on 5 matching bases. This CDR3 spans 13 amino acids. The ends were cut back, 11 bases at V and 6 bases at J, with 19 bases in the middle. Germline CDR1 SEHNR, CDR2 FQNEAQ (reference sequence). Full variable domain (outside the CDR3, taken from reference TRBV7-9 and TRBJ1-2): DTGVSQNPRHKITKRGQNVTFRCDPISEHNRLYWYRQTLGQGPEFLTYFQNEAQLEKSRLLSDRFSAERPKGSFSTLEIQRTEQGDSAMYLCAGAEGLRDGYTFGSGTRLTVV.

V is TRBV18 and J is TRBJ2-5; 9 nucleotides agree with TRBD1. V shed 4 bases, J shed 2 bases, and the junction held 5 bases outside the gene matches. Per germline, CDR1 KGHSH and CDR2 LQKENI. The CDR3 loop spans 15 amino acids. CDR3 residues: CASSLGTGLQETQYF. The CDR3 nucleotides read TGTGCCAGCTCACTAGGGACAGGGCTACAAGAGACCCAGTACTTC.

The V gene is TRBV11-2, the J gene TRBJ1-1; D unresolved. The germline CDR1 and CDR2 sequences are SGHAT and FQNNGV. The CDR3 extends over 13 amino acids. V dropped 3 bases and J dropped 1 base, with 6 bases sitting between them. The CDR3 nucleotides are TGTGCCAGCAGCTTTTTTCAGAACACTGAAGCTTTCTTT. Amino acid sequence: CASSFFQNTEAFF.

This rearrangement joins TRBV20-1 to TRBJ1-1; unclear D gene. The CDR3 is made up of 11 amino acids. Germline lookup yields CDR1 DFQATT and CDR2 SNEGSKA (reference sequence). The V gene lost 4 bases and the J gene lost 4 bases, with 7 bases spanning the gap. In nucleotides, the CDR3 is TGCAGTGCTATCCGAGTCACTGAAGCTTTCTTT. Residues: CSAIRVTEAFF.

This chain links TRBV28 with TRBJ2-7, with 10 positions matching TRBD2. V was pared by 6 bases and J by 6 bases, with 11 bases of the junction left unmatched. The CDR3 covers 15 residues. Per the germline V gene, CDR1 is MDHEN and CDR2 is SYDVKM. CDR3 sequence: CASSLGLAGVGEQYF. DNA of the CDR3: TGTGCCAGCAGCCTCGGGCTAGCGGGAGTGGGCGAGCAGTACTTC. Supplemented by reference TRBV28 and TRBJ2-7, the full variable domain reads DVKVTQSSRYLVKRTGEKVFLECVQDMDHENMFWYRQDPGLGLRLIYFSYDVKMKEKGDIPEGYSVSREKKERFSLILESASTNQTSMYLCASSLGLAGVGEQYFGPGTRLTVT.

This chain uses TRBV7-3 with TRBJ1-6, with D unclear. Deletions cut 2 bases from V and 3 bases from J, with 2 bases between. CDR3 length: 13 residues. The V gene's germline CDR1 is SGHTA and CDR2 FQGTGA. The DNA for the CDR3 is TGTGCCAGCAGCTTAGACTATAATTCACCCCTCCACTTT. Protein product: CASSLDYNSPLHF.

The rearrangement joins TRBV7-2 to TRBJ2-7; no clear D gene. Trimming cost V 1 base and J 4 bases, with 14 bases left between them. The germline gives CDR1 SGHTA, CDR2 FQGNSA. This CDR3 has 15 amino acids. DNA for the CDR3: TGTGCCAGCAGCTTAGAATTAGGGCCGGGTTACGAGCAGTACTTC. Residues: CASSLELGPGYEQYF.

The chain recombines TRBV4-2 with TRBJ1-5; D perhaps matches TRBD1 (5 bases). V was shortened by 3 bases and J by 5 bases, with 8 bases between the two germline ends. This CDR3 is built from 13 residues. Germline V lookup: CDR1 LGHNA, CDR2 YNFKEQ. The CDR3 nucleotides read TGTGCCAGCAGCCAGGGGGAATATCAGCCCCAGCATTTT. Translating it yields CASSQGEYQPQHF.

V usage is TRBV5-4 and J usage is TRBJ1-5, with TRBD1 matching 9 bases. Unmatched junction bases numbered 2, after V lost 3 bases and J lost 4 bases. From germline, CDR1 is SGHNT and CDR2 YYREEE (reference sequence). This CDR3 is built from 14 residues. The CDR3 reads CASSYGTGNQPQHF. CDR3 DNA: TGTGCCAGCAGCTACGGGACAGGGAATCAGCCCCAGCATTTT.

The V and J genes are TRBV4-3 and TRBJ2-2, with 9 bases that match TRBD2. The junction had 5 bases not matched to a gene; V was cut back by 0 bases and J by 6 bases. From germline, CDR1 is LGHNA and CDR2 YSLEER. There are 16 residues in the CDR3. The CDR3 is CASSQEGLAGSGELFF. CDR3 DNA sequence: TGCGCCAGCAGCCAAGAGGGACTAGCAGGGTCCGGGGAGCTGTTTTTT.

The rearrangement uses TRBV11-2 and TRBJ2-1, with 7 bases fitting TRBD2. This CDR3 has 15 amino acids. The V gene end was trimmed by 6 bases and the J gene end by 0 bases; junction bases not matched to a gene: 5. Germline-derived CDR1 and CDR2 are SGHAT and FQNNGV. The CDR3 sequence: CASSSLATSYNEQFF. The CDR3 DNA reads TGTGCCAGCAGTTCACTAGCGACCTCCTACAATGAGCAGTTCTTC.

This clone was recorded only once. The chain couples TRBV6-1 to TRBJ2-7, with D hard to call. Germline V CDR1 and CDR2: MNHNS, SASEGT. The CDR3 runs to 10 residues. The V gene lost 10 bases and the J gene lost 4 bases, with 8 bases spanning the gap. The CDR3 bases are TGTGCCACTAGGGATTACGAGCAGTACTTC. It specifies CATRDYEQYF.

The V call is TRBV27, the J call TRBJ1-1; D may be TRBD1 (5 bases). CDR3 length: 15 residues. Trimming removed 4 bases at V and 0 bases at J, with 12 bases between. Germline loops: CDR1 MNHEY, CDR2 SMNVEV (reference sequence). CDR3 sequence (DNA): TGTGCCAGCAGTTCGCCGCAGGGATTGAACACTGAAGCTTTCTTT. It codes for CASSSPQGLNTEAFF.

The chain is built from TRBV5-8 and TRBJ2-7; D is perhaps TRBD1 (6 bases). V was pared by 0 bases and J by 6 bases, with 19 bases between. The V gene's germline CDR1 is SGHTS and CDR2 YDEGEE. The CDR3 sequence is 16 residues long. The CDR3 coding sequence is TGTGCCAGCAGCTTGGCCTCCCGGGACACCCTCGCCGAGCAGTACTTC. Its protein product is CASSLASRDTLAEQYF.

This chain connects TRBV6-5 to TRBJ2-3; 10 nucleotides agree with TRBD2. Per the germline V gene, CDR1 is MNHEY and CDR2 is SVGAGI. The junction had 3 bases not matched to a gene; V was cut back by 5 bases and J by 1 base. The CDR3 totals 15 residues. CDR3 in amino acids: CASSLAGERTDTQYF. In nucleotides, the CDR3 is TGTGCCAGCAGTCTAGCGGGAGAGCGCACAGATACGCAGTATTTT.

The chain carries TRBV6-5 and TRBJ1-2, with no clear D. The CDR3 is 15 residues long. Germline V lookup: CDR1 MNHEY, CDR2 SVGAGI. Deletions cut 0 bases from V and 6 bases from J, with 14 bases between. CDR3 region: CASSYSNWGSDGYTF. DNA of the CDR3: TGTGCCAGCAGTTACTCGAATTGGGGTTCGGATGGCTACACCTTC.

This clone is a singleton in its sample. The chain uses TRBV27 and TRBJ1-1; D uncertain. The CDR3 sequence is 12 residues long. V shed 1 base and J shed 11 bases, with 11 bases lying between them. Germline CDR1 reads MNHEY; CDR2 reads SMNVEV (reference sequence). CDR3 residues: CASSLYGLGAFF. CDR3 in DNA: TGTGCCAGCAGTTTATATGGGCTCGGGGCTTTCTTT.

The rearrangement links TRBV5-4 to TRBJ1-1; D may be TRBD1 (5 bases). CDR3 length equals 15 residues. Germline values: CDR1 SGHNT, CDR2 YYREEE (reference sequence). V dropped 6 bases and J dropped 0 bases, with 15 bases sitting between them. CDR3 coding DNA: TGTGCCAGCACCTCGGGGGTTAAACTGAACACTGAAGCTTTCTTT. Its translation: CASTSGVKLNTEAFF.

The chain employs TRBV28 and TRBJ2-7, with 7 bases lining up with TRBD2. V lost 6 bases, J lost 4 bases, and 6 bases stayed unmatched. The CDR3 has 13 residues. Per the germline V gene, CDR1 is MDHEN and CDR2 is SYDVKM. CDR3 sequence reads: CASRVRGVYEQYF. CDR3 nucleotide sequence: TGTGCCAGCAGGGTCCGGGGGGTTTACGAGCAGTACTTC.

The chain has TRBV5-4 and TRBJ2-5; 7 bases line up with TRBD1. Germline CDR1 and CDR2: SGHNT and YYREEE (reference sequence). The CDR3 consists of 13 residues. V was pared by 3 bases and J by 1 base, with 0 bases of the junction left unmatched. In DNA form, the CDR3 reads TGTGCCAGCAGCTGGGACAGCCAAGAGACCCAGTACTTC. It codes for CASSWDSQETQYF.

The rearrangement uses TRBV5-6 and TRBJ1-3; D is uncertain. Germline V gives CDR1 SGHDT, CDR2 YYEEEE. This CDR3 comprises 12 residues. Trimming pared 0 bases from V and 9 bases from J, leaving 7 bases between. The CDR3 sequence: CASSLGGTTIYF. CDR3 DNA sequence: TGTGCCAGCAGCTTGGGAGGCACCACCATATATTTT.

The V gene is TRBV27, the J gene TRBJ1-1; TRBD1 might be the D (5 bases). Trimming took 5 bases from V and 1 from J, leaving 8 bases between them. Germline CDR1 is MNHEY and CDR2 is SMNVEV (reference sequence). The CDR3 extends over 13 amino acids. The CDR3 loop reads CASSATGNTEAFF. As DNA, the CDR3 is TGTGCCAGCAGTGCAACAGGGAACACTGAAGCTTTCTTT.